The rows below give T cell receptor beta chains drawn from one sample of a study of blood T cell repertoires in COVID-19. Using immunoSEQ multiplex PCR, the repertoire was profiled, and TCRdb retains in-frame clones only, with some absent. The sample consists of 100,000 to 120,000 clones, more than 70% of them appearing once. Source material: peripheral blood. The receptors come from a woman in her 50s with acute or convalescent COVID-19. CDR3s include the opening cysteine and the closing phenylalanine or tryptophan. The order of the fields is CDR3 protein, CDR3 DNA, J gene, D gene, clone size, V gene. The D gene is left open where the match is weak. Not all rows give a size; the values are once, few, many and, for expanded clones, a class.

CASSPGQGFPGTEAFF TGTGCCAGCAGCCCGGGACAGGGGTTTCCCGGGACTGAAGCTTTCTTT TRBJ1-1 TRBD1 - TRBV7-2
CASSLGQGPRSEQYF TGTGCCAGCAGCTTAGGACAGGGGCCTAGGAGCGAGCAGTACTTC TRBJ2-7 TRBD1 - TRBV11-2
CASSLAPSLGDTQYF TGCGCCAGCAGCTTGGCCCCTAGCCTCGGAGATACGCAGTATTTT TRBJ2-3 - - TRBV5-1
CASSLAQGDGYTF TGTGCCAGCAGTTTGGCGCAGGGGGATGGCTACACCTTC TRBJ1-2 TRBD1 - TRBV27
CASSLARGPYNEQFF TGTGCCAGCAGCTTAGCGCGGGGACCCTACAATGAGCAGTTCTTC TRBJ2-1 - once TRBV7-6
CASSLYRTGVRTLNSYEQYF TGTGCCAGCAGTTTATACCGGACAGGGGTGCGAACTTTGAACTCCTACGAGCAGTACTTC TRBJ2-7 TRBD1 - TRBV28
CASSFGQGLEAFF TGCGCCAGCAGCTTCGGACAGGGCCTTGAAGCTTTCTTT TRBJ1-1 TRBD1 - TRBV5-1
CASSQPGAGVGEQFF TGTGCCAGCAGCCAACCGGGGGCGGGAGTGGGTGAGCAGTTCTTC TRBJ2-1 - - TRBV4-2
CASSYGLAGATDTQYF TGTGCCAGCAGCTACGGACTAGCGGGAGCCACAGATACGCAGTATTTT TRBJ2-3 TRBD2 - TRBV7-9
CASSEVYQAFF TGTGCCAGCAGTGAAGTCTACCAAGCTTTCTTT TRBJ1-1 - - TRBV2
CASSHPPPDRGEKLFF TGTGCCAGCAGCCACCCCCCGCCGGACAGAGGCGAAAAACTGTTTTTT TRBJ1-4 - - TRBV4-2
CASSPSPSRGLAIKNIQYF TGCGCCAGCAGCCCCTCCCCTTCGCGGGGGCTAGCGATCAAAAACATTCAGTACTTC TRBJ2-4 - once TRBV5-1
CASSPWTSGRGETQYF TGTGCCAGCAGCCCCTGGACTAGCGGGAGAGGAGAGACCCAGTACTTC TRBJ2-5 TRBD2 - TRBV3-1/TRBV3-2
CASSLGTEDIQYF TGCGCCAGCAGCTTGGGGACAGAGGACATTCAGTACTTC TRBJ2-4 - - TRBV5-1
CASSLGSTLSSPLHF TGTGCCAGCAGCTTAGGGTCAACCCTGAGTTCACCCCTCCACTTT TRBJ1-6 - - TRBV7-9
CASSKVTQTNQPQHF TGTGCCAGCAGCAAAGTAACACAAACCAATCAGCCCCAGCATTTT TRBJ1-5 - few TRBV21-1
CASSSGSSTGELFF TGTGCCAGTAGTAGCGGGAGTAGCACCGGGGAGCTGTTTTTT TRBJ2-2 TRBD2 - TRBV19
CASSYQDSDNSPLHF TGTGCCAGCAGTTACCAGGACAGCGATAATTCACCCCTCCACTTT TRBJ1-6 - - TRBV6-6
CASSTRQGRAYNEQFF TGTGCCAGTAGTACCCGACAGGGGAGAGCCTACAATGAGCAGTTCTTC TRBJ2-1 TRBD1 once TRBV19
CASSSRAGSSNQPQHF TGTGCCAGCAGCTCACGGGCGGGGAGTAGCAATCAGCCCCAGCATTTT TRBJ1-5 - once TRBV7-6
CASSYPIGGEQFF TGTGCCAGCAGTTACCCCATTGGAGGGGAGCAGTTCTTC TRBJ2-1 - - TRBV6-5
CASSWTSGSSYEQYF TGTGCCAGCAGCTGGACTAGCGGGAGCTCCTACGAGCAGTACTTC TRBJ2-7 TRBD2 - TRBV7-2
CAISVGDSRGGGEQYF TGTGCCATCAGTGTAGGGGACAGTAGAGGAGGAGGCGAGCAGTACTTC TRBJ2-7 TRBD1 - TRBV10-3
CASSVETSGYEQYF TGTGCCAGCAGCGTAGAGACTAGCGGGTACGAGCAGTACTTC TRBJ2-7 TRBD2 - TRBV9
CASSPGEAQPQHF TGTGCCAGCAGCCCGGGGGAGGCCCAGCCCCAGCATTTT TRBJ1-5 - once TRBV7-7